What follows are 32 T cell receptor beta chains derived from one specimen sequenced in a study of blood T cells in healthy people across ages. The second PCR ran about 6 to 12 cycles with a sample-barcoded 5' primer and J-beta primers. MiXCR, run by TCRdb on the 5' RACE reads, gives a single entry per CDR3 protein. The sample holds 1.5 million to 2 million distinct CDR3 sequences, about 28% seen once. The sequencing sample was made of blood. The origin of the receptors is a woman in her thirties in good health.

The V gene is TRBV3-1, the J gene TRBJ2-1; D gene ambiguous. V lost 0 bases to trimming and J lost 7 bases, with 7 bases between them. Germline V lookup: CDR1 LGHDT, CDR2 YNNKEL (reference sequence). This CDR3 has 13 residues. The CDR3 here is CASSQEGDNEQFF. CDR3 DNA: TGTGCCAGCAGCCAAGAGGGCGATAATGAGCAGTTCTTC.

Comment on this clonotype: Germline and junction disagree at one end, which may indicate a read error. The chain is built from TRBV5-1 and TRBJ1-1; D is ambiguous. The germline gives CDR1 SGHRS, CDR2 YFSETQ. The CDR3 has 14 amino acids. CDR3 sequence (DNA): TGCGCCGGCAGGCGCCTTGGCGGGAACACTGAAGCTTTCTTT. Its protein product is CAGRRLGGNTEAFF. The whole variable domain, remainder taken from reference TRBV5-1 and TRBJ1-1, is KAGVTQTPRYLIKTRGQQVTLSCSPISGHRSVSWYQQTPGQGLQFLFEYFSETQRNKGNFPGRFSGRQFSNSRSEMNVSTLELGDSALYLCAGRRLGGNTEAFFGQGTRLTVV.

A few counts support this clonotype. Possible read error: a much larger clone is one base away. The V and J genes are TRBV29-1 and TRBJ2-7; D might be TRBD1 (6 bases). Germline CDR1 SQVTM, CDR2 ANQGSEA. This CDR3 comprises 15 residues. Trimming removed 8 bases at V and 9 bases at J, with 29 bases between. CDR3 bases: TGCAGCAAAGACCAGAAAGGGGGTTCTCGCCACGGGCAGTACTTC. Amino acids: CSKDQKGGSRHGQYF.

The CDR3 here is CASSLGEGYYLYNEQFF. CDR3 in DNA: TGCGCCAGCAGCTTGGGGGAGGGTTACTACCTATACAATGAGCAGTTCTTC. The rearrangement links TRBV5-1 to TRBJ2-1, with 7 bases lining up with TRBD2. CDR3 size: 17 residues. Germline V gives CDR1 SGHRS, CDR2 YFSETQ. The V segment lost 0 bases and the J segment 4 bases; nucleotides outside the gene matches: 10.

The chain employs TRBV5-4 and TRBJ2-4; maybe TRBD2 (6 bases). The CDR3 extends over 15 amino acids. V was cut by 0 bases and J by 6 bases, with 13 bases left in between. The germline gives CDR1 SGHNT, CDR2 YYREEE (reference sequence). The CDR3 sequence: CASSLGTGVVNIQYF. The CDR3 DNA is TGTGCCAGCAGCTTGGGGACGGGAGTGGTAAACATTCAGTACTTC.

DNA of the CDR3: TGTGCCAGCAGCTTTGTACAAAGAGCGGGGTCGAACACCGGGGAGCTGTTTTTT. This translates into CASSFVQRAGSNTGELFF. The chain couples TRBV7-2 to TRBJ2-2, with 7 positions matching TRBD2. CDR3 length equals 18 residues. V was pared by 3 bases and J by 0 bases, with 10 bases of the junction left unmatched. Germline CDR1 is SGHTA and CDR2 is FQGNSA.

This clonotype was seen ten or more times. This sequence joins TRBV24-1 and TRBJ2-7; D gene uncertain. The length of the CDR3 is 14 residues. Germline loops: CDR1 KGHDR, CDR2 SFDVKD. Trimming stripped 9 bases from V and 4 bases from J, with 18 bases between. CDR3 nucleotides: TGTGCCACCTACCTGGGTAGGGTTAATTACGAGCAGTACTTC. Its protein product is CATYLGRVNYEQYF.

This clonotype was counted between two and nine times. The chain joins TRBV19 to TRBJ2-7; TRBD2 aligns across 11 bases. This CDR3 has 15 residues. CDR1 LNHDA and CDR2 SQIVND come from the germline V gene (reference sequence). V lost 8 bases and J lost 2; bases outside the gene matches: 8. For the CDR3, the DNA is TGTGCCAGTCGGTCCGGGACTAGCGGACCCTACGAGCAGTACTTC. Translated, it gives CASRSGTSGPYEQYF.

There are a few counts of this clonotype. The V call is TRBV6-6, the J call TRBJ2-3, with 7 bases that match TRBD2. Germline V gene data show CDR1 as MNHNY and CDR2 as SVGAGI (reference sequence). CDR3 length: 15 amino acids. V was clipped by 6 bases and J by 2 bases; unmatched bases: 8. CDR3 sequence (DNA): TGTGCCAGCAGATCCGGGACTAAAGCCACAGATACGCAGTATTTT. Translated: CASRSGTKATDTQYF.

The rearrangement joins TRBV25-1 to TRBJ2-1, with D maybe TRBD2 (6 bases). The CDR3 is made up of 16 amino acids. Deletions cut 4 bases from V and 1 base from J, with 14 bases between. In germline, CDR1 is MGHDK, CDR2 SYGVNS. The CDR3 reads CASSGLDGRSYNEQFF. For the CDR3, the DNA is TGTGCCAGCAGTGGATTGGACGGGAGATCCTACAATGAGCAGTTCTTC.

This clonotype was counted many times. This chain uses TRBV15 with TRBJ2-1; 7 positions agree with TRBD2. CDR1 is LNHNV, CDR2 YYDKDF, per germline (reference sequence). With 0 bases clipped from V and 3 bases from J, the junction kept 8 bases outside the gene matches. The CDR3 consists of 17 residues. The CDR3 loop is CATSREGRLADYNEQFF. The CDR3 region has the DNA TGTGCCACCAGCAGAGAAGGTCGGCTAGCGGACTACAATGAGCAGTTCTTC. Full variable domain (rest looked up from reference TRBV15 and TRBJ2-1): DAMVIQNPRYQVTQFGKPVTLSCSQTLNHNVMYWYQQKSSQAPKLLFHYYDKDFNNEADTPDNFQSRRPNTSFCFLDIRSPGLGDTAMYLCATSREGRLADYNEQFFGPGTRLTVL.

This clonotype has more than one count but fewer than ten. This sequence joins TRBV29-1 and TRBJ2-4; TRBD2 might be the D (5 bases). Trimming took 3 bases from V and 13 from J, leaving 22 bases between them. The CDR3 extends over 14 amino acids. Germline CDR1 and CDR2: SQVTM and ANQGSEA. CDR3 DNA: TGCAGCGTTGAGGAGGTTGGTACGACGCCCAAGCAGTACTTC. This encodes CSVEEVGTTPKQYF.

This clonotype was picked up many times. The gene calls are TRBV6-5 and TRBJ2-7; no clear D gene. Trimming pared 6 bases from V and 1 base from J, leaving 13 bases between. The germline CDR1 and CDR2 sequences are MNHEY and SVGAGI. The CDR3 has 14 amino acids. CDR3 loop: CASRRRTGSYEQYF. The CDR3 nucleotides read TGTGCCAGCAGGCGTCGGACGGGTTCCTACGAGCAGTACTTC.

The rearrangement links TRBV20-1 to TRBJ1-4; 7 nucleotides align to TRBD1. The V and J ends lost 4 bases and 8 bases, in that order; junction bases with no gene match: 19. CDR3 length: 17 residues. Germline V gene sequence: CDR1 DFQATT, CDR2 SNEGSKA (reference sequence). CDR3 DNA: TGCAGTGCTAAACGGGCCCCCCCTTTAACAGGGGAGGAAAAACTGTTTTTT. It encodes CSAKRAPPLTGEEKLFF.

The V call is TRBV20-1, the J call TRBJ1-5; D uncertain. Between the trimmed V and J ends, which lost 1 base and 2 bases, there was a span of 9 bases. CDR1 DFQATT and CDR2 SNEGSKA come from the germline V gene (reference sequence). The CDR3 totals 14 residues. This CDR3 is CSARGGNGNQPQHF. The CDR3 DNA is TGCAGTGCTAGAGGAGGGAACGGCAATCAGCCCCAGCATTTT.

This chain uses TRBV12-3 or TRBV12-4 with TRBJ2-1, with 9 bases aligning to TRBD2. There are 13 residues in the CDR3. Trimming took 8 bases from V and 4 from J; bases not matched to a gene: 3. The DNA of the CDR3 is TGTGCCAGCCTGCGGGAGGGATACAATGAGCAGTTCTTC. Amino acids: CASLREGYNEQFF.

The rearrangement joins TRBV11-2 to TRBJ2-7; possibly TRBD2 for D (6 bases). The DNA end favors TRBJ2-5, so the J call may be wrong. This CDR3 comprises 14 residues. The germline V gene encodes CDR1 SGHAT and CDR2 FQNNGV. The CDR3 loop is CASSAGGVGETQYF. The CDR3 DNA follows: TGTGCCAGCAGTGCTGGCGGGGTCGGGGAGACCCAGTACTTC.

As concerns this clonotype: It may be a read error: a sequence one base away is much more abundant. The chain has TRBV7-2 and TRBJ2-1; 15 bases are shared with TRBD2. The CDR3 contains 17 residues. CDR1 is SGHTA and CDR2 is FQGNSA in the germline V gene. The CDR3 region is CAGSRGLAGGIRNEQFF. Here the CDR3 DNA reads TGTGCCGGCAGTCGAGGACTAGCGGGAGGGATCAGGAATGAGCAGTTCTTC.

The J gene is TRBJ2-5, the V gene TRBV6-1; tentative D call: TRBD1 (6 bases). The last part of the DNA fits TRBJ2-7 better; the J call may be wrong. This CDR3 contains 14 residues. Germline assignment: CDR1 MNHNS and CDR2 SASEGT. The CDR3 is CASSKGTRLYEQYF. The CDR3 coding sequence is TGTGCCAGCAGTAAAGGGACACGGCTGTACGAGCAGTACTTC.

This clonotype came up a few times. The chain recombines TRBV20-1 with TRBJ1-5; D is possibly TRBD1 (6 bases). V lost 6 bases and J 4 bases, leaving 16 bases between the germline ends. CDR3 length equals 14 residues. Germline V gene lookup returns CDR1 DFQATT and CDR2 SNEGSKA (reference sequence). The CDR3 region is CSAPGHRKNQPQHF. The CDR3, as DNA: TGCAGTGCCCCGGGACACAGAAAGAATCAGCCCCAGCATTTT.

The V call is TRBV20-1, the J call TRBJ2-7; 8 positions match TRBD2. This CDR3 is 15 amino acids long. After removal of 3 bases from V and 3 bases from J, the junction contained 10 bases not matched to a gene. Germline CDR1 reads DFQATT; CDR2 reads SNEGSKA (reference sequence). In nucleotides, the CDR3 is TGCAGTGCTAGCCCAAGCCCAGCGGGAGACTACGAGCAGTACTTC. Encoded protein: CSASPSPAGDYEQYF.

The V and J genes are TRBV6-2 or TRBV6-3 and TRBJ2-1; D remains ambiguous. Per the germline V gene, CDR1 is MNHEY and CDR2 is SVGEGT. CDR3 size: 15 residues. Trimming took off 2 bases at V and 3 bases at J, with 11 bases between the two ends. The CDR3 sequence: CASSYAHSIYNEQFF. Written as DNA, the CDR3 is TGTGCCAGCAGTTACGCACATTCAATCTACAATGAGCAGTTCTTC.

This chain joins TRBV24-1 and TRBJ1-1, with a tentative D call TRBD1 (5 bases). The germline gives CDR1 KGHDR, CDR2 SFDVKD. CDR3 length equals 10 residues. Deletions cut 10 bases from V and 11 bases from J, with 13 bases between. As DNA, the CDR3 is TGTGCCACGCACCGGGACGACGCTTTCTTT. Translating gives CATHRDDAFF.

This clonotype has a handful of counts. The chain is built from TRBV4-1 and TRBJ1-2, with D maybe TRBD1 (5 bases). Germline assignment: CDR1 MGHRA and CDR2 YSYEKL. V lost 0 bases and J 0 bases, leaving 11 bases between the germline ends. The CDR3 has 16 amino acids. The CDR3 sequence is CASSQDPQGANYGYTF. Here the CDR3 DNA reads TGCGCCAGCAGCCAAGATCCCCAGGGTGCTAACTATGGCTACACCTTC.

The chain employs TRBV29-1 and TRBJ1-1; 7 positions match TRBD1. CDR3 length: 13 residues. Germline V CDR1 and CDR2: SQVTM, ANQGSEA. The trim removed 7 bases at V and 4 bases at J, leaving 9 bases unmatched. CDR3 region: CSASGQYTTEAFF. Written as DNA, the CDR3 is TGCAGCGCCTCGGGACAGTACACCACTGAAGCTTTCTTT. The complete variable domain, with remaining parts taken from reference TRBV29-1 and TRBJ1-1, reads SAVISQKPSRDICQRGTSLTIQCQVDSQVTMMFWYRQQPGQSLTLIATANQGSEATYESGFVIDKFPISRPNLTFSTLTVSNMSPEDSSIYLCSASGQYTTEAFFGQGTRLTVV.

V is TRBV7-2 and J is TRBJ2-1; TRBD2 matches 7 bases. The germline gives CDR1 SGHTA, CDR2 FQGNSA. The CDR3 covers 13 residues. The junction had 10 bases not matched to a gene; V was cut back by 6 bases and J by 11 bases. The CDR3 is CASRINSGTKQFF. The CDR3 DNA is TGTGCCAGCAGAATCAATTCCGGGACTAAGCAGTTCTTC.

The chain joins TRBV6-2 or TRBV6-3 to TRBJ2-5; no reliable D call. This CDR3 has 15 amino acids. From germline, CDR1 is MNHEY and CDR2 SVGEGT. V was cut by 5 bases and J by 4 bases, with 17 bases left in between. The DNA for the CDR3 is TGTGCCAGCAGTCCCCTCCCGGGTCTTCGAGAGACCCAGTACTTC. This codes for CASSPLPGLRETQYF.

This clonotype appeared many times. The chain recombines TRBV12-3 or TRBV12-4 with TRBJ2-1; D not certain. Between the trimmed V and J ends, which lost 6 bases and 4 bases, there was a span of 4 bases. The CDR3 has 11 amino acids. CDR3 sequence (DNA): TGTGCCAGCAGGAGGTACAATGAGCAGTTCTTC. It specifies CASRRYNEQFF.

The chain links TRBV7-7 to TRBJ2-1; TRBD1 matches 7 bases. Germline lookup yields CDR1 SSHAT and CDR2 FNYEAQ (reference sequence). Trimming cost V 5 bases and J 7 bases; bases outside gene matches: 11. CDR3 length: 15 amino acids. CDR3 protein: CASSPQQGYANEQFF. DNA of the CDR3: TGTGCCAGCAGCCCCCAACAGGGGTATGCAAATGAGCAGTTCTTC.

This chain connects TRBV5-1 to TRBJ2-2, with TRBD2 matching over 10 bases. The V gene end was trimmed by 4 bases and the J gene end by 4 bases; junction bases not matched to a gene: 10. The germline V gene has CDR1 SGHRS and CDR2 YFSETQ. This CDR3 has 17 residues. CDR3 in DNA: TGCGCCAGCAGCCGGGGGTCTAGCGGGAGTTTCACCGGGGAGCTGTTTTTT. Amino acids: CASSRGSSGSFTGELFF.

This clonotype was seen at least ten times. The J gene is TRBJ1-2, the V gene TRBV29-1; D possibly corresponds to TRBD1 (6 bases). Per germline, CDR1 SQVTM and CDR2 ANQGSEA. CDR3 length equals 13 residues. The CDR3 region has the DNA TGCGGCAGCGCTGAAGGGGGTTGGAAGGGCTACACCTTC. Its translation: CGSAEGGWKGYTF. The full variable domain, rest sourced from reference TRBV29-1 and TRBJ1-2, is SAVISQKPSRDICQRGTSLTIQCQVDSQVTMMFWYRQQPGQSLTLIATANQGSEATYESGFVIDKFPISRPNLTFSTLTVSNMSPEDSSIYLCGSAEGGWKGYTFGSGTRLTVV.

V usage is TRBV20-1 and J usage is TRBJ2-1; 12 bases line up with TRBD2. The end of the DNA is better explained by TRBJ2-5, so the J call may be wrong. From germline, CDR1 is DFQATT and CDR2 SNEGSKA (reference sequence). The CDR3 sequence is 12 residues long. In DNA, the CDR3 is TGCAGTGTGGGGACTAGCGGGGAGACCCAGTACTTC. Its translation: CSVGTSGETQYF.